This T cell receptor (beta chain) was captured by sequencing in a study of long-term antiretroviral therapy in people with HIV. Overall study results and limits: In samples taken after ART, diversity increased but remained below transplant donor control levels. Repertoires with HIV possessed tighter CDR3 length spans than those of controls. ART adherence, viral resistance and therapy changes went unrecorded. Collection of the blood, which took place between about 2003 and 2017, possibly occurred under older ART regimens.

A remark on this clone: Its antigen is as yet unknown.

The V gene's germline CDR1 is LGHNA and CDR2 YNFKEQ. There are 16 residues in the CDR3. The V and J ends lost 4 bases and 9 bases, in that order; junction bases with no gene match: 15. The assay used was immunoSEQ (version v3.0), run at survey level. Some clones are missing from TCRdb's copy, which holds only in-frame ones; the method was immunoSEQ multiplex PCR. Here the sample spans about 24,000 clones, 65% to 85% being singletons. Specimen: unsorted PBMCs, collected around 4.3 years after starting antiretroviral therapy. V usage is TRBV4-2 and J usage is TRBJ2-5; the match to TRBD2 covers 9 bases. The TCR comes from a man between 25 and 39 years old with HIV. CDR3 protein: CASSPNVLAGIVPQYF. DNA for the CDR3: TGTGCCAGCAGCCCCAATGTACTAGCGGGTATCGTGCCCCAGTACTTC.